This T cell receptor beta chain was retrieved from a study of T cells in Graves' hyperthyroidism and ophthalmopathy (dated by TCRdb to the late 2010s). For context, the study as a whole: Peripheral blood samples were taken at initial diagnosis, before any treatment was given. Following sampling, methimazole starting at 30 mg daily was given to hyperthyroidism patients, and high-dose intravenous methylprednisolone was given to ophthalmopathy patients. Whether ophthalmopathy could be predicted prospectively was tested in an independent validation cohort made up of 18 to 20 hyperthyroidism patients plus 17 patients who later progressed to ophthalmopathy. The paper describes TCR Vbeta CDR3 sequencing of 135 peripheral blood samples, made up of roughly 40 ophthalmopathy patients, 70 to 80 hyperthyroidism patients and about 17 progressor patients. In roughly six Graves' hyperthyroidism patients, the study also compared T-cell repertoires from thyroid tissue with T-cell repertoires from blood. The 90 or so discovery patients were randomly split 7:3 into training and test sets. TCR V-J signatures able to tell the groups apart were searched for in a discovery cohort of some 100 patients, of whom about 40 had Graves' ophthalmopathy and 55 to 65 had stable Graves' hyperthyroidism. On the study overall, not on this receptor specifically: In validation, the model predicted progression to ophthalmopathy with approximately 71% sensitivity and approximately 78% specificity, a median of 6.5 months before onset. No statistical method was used to fix the sample size in advance, and group allocation was not hidden from the investigators. Ophthalmopathy was separated from stable hyperthyroidism by a 13 V-J signature model, with 87.88% sensitivity and 81% to 83% specificity obtained in cross-validation and 80%/75% obtained in testing. Most expanded thyroid clonotypes (frequency above 0.001) were also detected in blood, a finding suggesting that blood repertoires may reflect thyroid immune responses.

Amplification of TCR beta CDR3 regions was carried out from RNA transcripts. For the first round of RT-PCR on the TCR CDR3, the HTBI primer set was used together with the Qiagen OneStep RT-PCR kit. A second multiplex PCR round built the libraries, followed by size selection and purification. Sequencing of the libraries was done on an Illumina HiSeq2000 using paired-end 100 bp reads. From the authors' description of their analysis: SOAPnuke was used to process the raw data, with reads discarded if the reads contained adapters or uncalled bases, had a mean Phred below 15, or lacked an exact constant-primer or identifier match. COPE v1.2.5 was used to merge the high-quality paired reads, and each unique nucleotide sequence was defined as a clonotype. MiTCR v1.1 was used to align clonotypes to the IMGT TRBV, TRBD and TRBJ reference segments. The analysis was restricted to V-J combinations with a frequency above 0.0001, which together covered 99% to 99.2% of the repertoires. The TCS score was defined as the ratio of F50 (clonal expansion) to E x V (chaos), calculated using BLOSUM62-based TCRdist between CDR3 peptides within each V-J. Welch's t-statistics and random forest reduced several hundred V-J features to some 14, which were used in a naive Bayes classifier (R e1071). TCRdb reworked the public reads: Q25 trimming with fastp, MiXCR clone assembly, productive beta chains retained. Entries that share a CDR3 protein sequence are merged under the most common genes and DNA. TCRdb's processing, not the authors' own work, is the source of the V and J calls. The sample data list nearly 250,000 distinct CDR3 sequences, and 15% to 20% of these were observed just once. The ten largest clones capture under 35% of the sample.

The CDR3 holds 17 amino acids from the cysteine to the phenylalanine. The kept DNA is CDR3 alone, 51 bases in frame from the first base. Taken from the germline V gene, the CDR1 and CDR2 loops are MDHEN and SYDVKM. V sheds 3 bases and J sheds 6 bases, leaving 18 bases between their ends. The sample holds many counts of this clonotype. What this receptor recognizes is not known. Per-base quality was not reported, and no clone a single base away is much larger than it. In the ophthalmopathy patients, disease was moderately to severely active, with a Clinical Activity Score of 3 or more, a NOSPECS grade of 4 or more, and a duration of less than 3 months. The study excluded patients with uncontrolled infections, other autoimmune diseases, pregnancy or lactation. Diagnoses were based on clinical symptoms, serum thyroxine and TRAb, thyroid ultrasound and orbital computed tomography. PBMCs were isolated from approximately 10 ml of fresh peripheral blood by Ficoll-Paque density gradient centrifugation. Total RNA was extracted with Trizol reagent, and quality was checked on an Agilent 2100 Bioanalyzer.

This receptor chain uses TRBV28 and TRBJ1-6; the best D guess is TRBD1, with 6 bases matching. Sequencing input: blood. The sequence was collected from a young woman with Graves' ophthalmopathy. CDR3 region: CASSFPGTGSGNSPLHF. The nucleotides read TGTGCCAGCAGTTTTCCTGGAACAGGGTCGGGTAATTCACCCCTCCACTTT.